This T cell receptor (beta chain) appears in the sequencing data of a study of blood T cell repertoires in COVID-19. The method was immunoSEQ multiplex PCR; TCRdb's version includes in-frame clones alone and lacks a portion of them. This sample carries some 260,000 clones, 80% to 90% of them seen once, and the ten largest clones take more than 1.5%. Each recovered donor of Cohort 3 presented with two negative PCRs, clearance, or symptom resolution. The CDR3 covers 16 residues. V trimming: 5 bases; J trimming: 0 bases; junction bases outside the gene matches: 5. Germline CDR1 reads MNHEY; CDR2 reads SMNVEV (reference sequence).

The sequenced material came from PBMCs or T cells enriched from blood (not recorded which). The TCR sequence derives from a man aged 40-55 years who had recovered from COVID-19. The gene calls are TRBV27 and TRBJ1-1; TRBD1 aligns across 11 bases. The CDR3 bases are TGTGCCAGCAGTCCAGGACAGGGGGCTTTGAACACTGAAGCTTTCTTT. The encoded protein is CASSPGQGALNTEAFF.